The rows below give T cell receptor beta chains drawn from one sample of a study of control samples from healthy donors and cancer patients. The table came from immunoSEQ multiplex PCR; TCRdb's copy has only in-frame clones and leaves some out. This table holds more than 95,000 clones, more than 75% found once. The specimen was blood. These receptors all come from a man aged 40-55 years in good health. The CDR3 runs from the conserved cysteine through the conserved F or W. Each record gives: J gene, V gene, CDR3 protein.

TRBJ2-7,TRBV10-1,CAPRGGRGVAYEQYF
TRBJ1-1,TRBV6-6,CASSYSWDREAFF
TRBJ1-6,TRBV11-2,CASSGRTGIESPLHF
TRBJ1-3,TRBV9,CASSNGGSGNTIYF
TRBJ2-7,TRBV9,CASSSRTGSSYEQYF
TRBJ2-7,TRBV5-1,CASSLGDWGGEQYF
TRBJ1-1,TRBV7-9,CASSGRQGANTEAFF
TRBJ1-6,TRBV2,CASSEGAYNSPLHF
TRBJ1-5,TRBV2,CASSDNSNQPQHF
TRBJ1-2,TRBV6-5,CATGTGGVYGYTF
TRBJ1-3,TRBV7-2,CASSLRLALSGNTIYF
TRBJ1-2,TRBV4-3,CASSQDSRTGGHGYTF
TRBJ2-1,TRBV6-2/TRBV6-3,CASSYPDNEQFF
TRBJ2-7,TRBV15,CATSRDKPLEQYF
TRBJ1-1,TRBV30,CAWGLAEAFF
TRBJ1-3,TRBV5-8,CASSRRSAETLRGADF
TRBJ1-1,TRBV6-5,CASTSPGTGNTEAFF
TRBJ2-1,TRBV3-1/TRBV3-2,CASNRAGGQYNEQFF
TRBJ1-1,TRBV21-1,CASSTPSPESTEAFF
TRBJ1-5,TRBV10-1,CATSDSLEPQHF
TRBJ1-5,TRBV7-8,CASSRNNDRVGPQHF
TRBJ1-2,TRBV20-1,CSATTGNGYTF
TRBJ2-3,TRBV6-5,CATRTGTSTDTQYF
TRBJ2-3,TRBV19,CASSMVGGPTDTQYF